This T cell receptor (beta chain) was sequenced in a study of blood T cells in healthy people across ages. Regarding this clonotype: Its target is not known.

Together with a sample-barcoded 5' primer, a J-beta primer mix was included in a second PCR lasting roughly 6 to 12 cycles. TCRdb reprocessed the 5' RACE reads via MiXCR and lists one record per CDR3 protein. The sample carries roughly 1,300,000 distinct CDR3 sequences, 59% recorded once. Overall study findings and caveats: Versus aged donors, long-lived donors had higher diversity and more naive CD4+ cells.

The origin of this receptor is a man aged 18 to 29 in good health. Sample: blood.

CDR3 DNA: TGCGCCAGCAGCTTGCAGGTTCCCTCTAGCACAGATACGCAGTATTTT. Residues: CASSLQVPSSTDTQYF. The chain links TRBV5-1 to TRBJ2-3; D uncertain. Germline V CDR1 and CDR2: SGHRS, YFSETQ. The CDR3 is 16 amino acids. The V gene lost 1 base and the J gene lost 0 bases, with 12 bases spanning the gap.